A single TCR beta chain is shown here with its context. The CDR3 length is 14 residues. Germline-derived CDR1 and CDR2 are SQVTM and ANQGSEA. The ends were cut back, 5 bases at V and 1 base at J, with 13 bases in the middle. This specimen belongs to a study of blood T cell repertoires in COVID-19. Across the whole study: The United States, Italy and Spain were the sources of the acute and convalescent COVID-19 samples. The analysed material was cDNA or gDNA that came from T cells, B-cell-depleted T cells, or PBMCs.

Study processing details: Reference gene primer amplification yielded estimated nucleated cell counts. Clones were sequenced by immunoSEQ multiplex PCR, and TCRdb holds only the in-frame ones, with some missing. The V and J calls and clone size come from that table; D and trimming were worked out from the DNA. This table holds about 180,000 clones, 82% found once. The receptor's source is a woman in her sixties or seventies with acute or convalescent COVID-19. Sequencing used peripheral blood. The genes are TRBV29-1 and TRBJ2-3; weak D call: TRBD2 (5 bases). CDR3 sequence (DNA): TGCAGCGTTAATATCATCGGGGGCACAGATACGCAGTATTTT. This encodes CSVNIIGGTDTQYF.